These 3 T cell receptor beta chains originate from one sample sequenced in a study of blood T cell repertoires in COVID-19. TCRdb's copy holds only in-frame clones and misses some; the assay was immunoSEQ multiplex PCR. The table lists 65,000 to 90,000 clones, around 88% of them singletons. Sequencing input: peripheral blood. These receptors were collected from a man aged 25-40 years with acute or convalescent COVID-19.

J is TRBJ2-3 and V is TRBV19, with 10 bases matching TRBD2. The junction had 8 bases not matched to a gene; V was cut back by 5 bases and J by 3 bases. This CDR3 has 16 amino acids. The germline CDR1 and CDR2 sequences are LNHDA and SQIVND (reference sequence). In DNA, the CDR3 is TGTGCCAGTAGTGCCTCAGCGGGAGGGCTAACAGATACGCAGTATTTT. It encodes CASSASAGGLTDTQYF.

CDR3 region: CASRGQPQENTIYF. CDR3 coding DNA: TGTGCCAGCAGGGGACAGCCCCAGGAAAACACCATATATTTT. V and J are TRBV6-5 and TRBJ1-3, with 7 positions matching TRBD1. Germline V CDR1 and CDR2: MNHEY, SVGAGI. The CDR3 covers 14 residues. V was clipped by 6 bases and J by 6 bases; unmatched bases: 8.

The chain couples TRBV18 to TRBJ1-1, with D tentatively TRBD1 (5 bases). The CDR3 is made up of 14 amino acids. Trimming stripped 3 bases from V and 3 bases from J, with 11 bases between. Germline V gene lookup returns CDR1 KGHSH and CDR2 LQKENI. The CDR3 region is CASSPQGKDTEAFF. The CDR3, as DNA: TGTGCCAGCTCACCCCAGGGTAAGGACACTGAAGCTTTCTTT.